This TCR beta chain was identified during a study of shared clonotypes between healthy human individuals. Broader study findings: An effect of sequencing depth on clonotype sharing among donors was expected. In a few donors, about 5% of naive CD4 clonotypes appeared in common.

CDR1 and CDR2 (germline): MNHEY, SMNVEV (reference sequence). The V end was cut by 0 bases, the J end by 2 bases, with 5 bases between. The CDR3 consists of 15 residues. Sequencing was performed with immunoSEQ multiplex PCR; in TCRdb, only in-frame clones are kept and a portion is missing. The data show under 550,000 clones, 90% to 97% seen once. Regarding this clone: Its antigen is unknown.

V is TRBV27 and J is TRBJ2-6, with D uncertain. Sequencing was carried out using naive CD4+ T cells sorted from blood. Stated subset: CD45RA+ positively selected. The origin of this receptor is a woman aged 25 to 45 in good health. CDR3 DNA: TGTGCCAGCAGTTTATCGAACCCTGGGGCCAACGTCCTGACTTTC. This translates into CASSLSNPGANVLTF.